The 17 T cell receptor beta chains below all came from one sample that was sequenced in a study. TCRdb passed the 5' RACE reads through MiXCR, listing each CDR3 protein once. This sample yields more than 45,000 distinct CDR3 sequences, of which around 28% are seen a single time; approximately 3% belongs to the top ten. The sequenced material came from tumor-infiltrating memory CD4+ T cells sorted from the breast tumor. Subset defined: memory CD4+ T cells, CD4+CD45RO+CD25-. The receptors originated from a female donor with breast cancer.

This clonotype was detected many times. The chain employs TRBV24-1 and TRBJ1-1; D is undetermined. The CDR3 length is 13 residues. Per the germline V gene, CDR1 is KGHDR and CDR2 is SFDVKD. V shed 4 bases and J shed 7 bases, with 12 bases lying between them. The CDR3, as DNA: TGTGCCACCAGTGACTCAGGATGGGGTGAAGCTTTCTTT. This gives the protein CATSDSGWGEAFF.

This chain uses TRBV9 with TRBJ1-2; D uncertain. Germline CDR1 SGDLS, CDR2 YYNGEE. V was shortened by 1 base and J by 2 bases, with 6 bases between the two germline ends. The CDR3 totals 13 residues. The CDR3 sequence: CASSVQSNYGYTF. CDR3 DNA sequence: TGTGCCAGCAGCGTACAGAGCAACTATGGCTACACCTTC.

This sequence joins TRBV20-1 and TRBJ2-5; 8 positions agree with TRBD1. The V gene end was trimmed by 2 bases and the J gene end by 2 bases; junction bases not matched to a gene: 7. The CDR3 loop spans 15 amino acids. The germline gives CDR1 DFQATT, CDR2 SNEGSKA (reference sequence). The CDR3 reads CSARRDRRTQETQYF. The CDR3 DNA sequence: TGCAGTGCTAGAAGGGACAGGCGAACTCAAGAGACCCAGTACTTC.

The genes are TRBV5-1 and TRBJ1-6; TRBD1 agrees at 10 bases. The length of the CDR3 is 16 residues. In germline, CDR1 is SGHRS, CDR2 YFSETQ. V was clipped by 4 bases and J by 10 bases; unmatched bases: 11. CDR3 nucleotides: TGCGCCAGCAGCGTAACTGGCGGGACAGGGGAATCACCCCTCCACTTT. Its translation: CASSVTGGTGESPLHF.

The chain joins TRBV20-1 to TRBJ2-4; a weak D match, TRBD2 (6 bases). Per germline, CDR1 DFQATT and CDR2 SNEGSKA (reference sequence). Trimming took 3 bases from V and 0 from J, leaving 6 bases between them. The CDR3 runs 13 residues. The CDR3 coding sequence is TGCAGTGCTAGCGGGGGAGCCAAAAACATTCAGTACTTC. This encodes CSASGGAKNIQYF.

V and J are TRBV5-6 and TRBJ1-1; TRBD1 matches at 10 bases. Per the germline V gene, CDR1 is SGHDT and CDR2 is YYEEEE. V shed 4 bases and J 1 base; nucleotides not matched to a gene: 7. The CDR3 runs 16 residues. CDR3 in amino acids: CASSTDRGRANTEAFF. In DNA form, the CDR3 reads TGTGCCAGCAGCACCGACAGGGGGCGGGCGAACACTGAAGCTTTCTTT. Combining the CDR3 with reference TRBV5-6 and TRBJ1-1 gives the whole variable domain DAGVTQSPTHLIKTRGQQVTLRCSPKSGHDTVSWYQQALGQGPQFIFQYYEEEERQRGNFPDRFSGHQFPNYSSELNVNALLLGDSALYLCASSTDRGRANTEAFFGQGTRLTVV.

This clonotype was observed a single time. V and J are TRBV5-4 and TRBJ1-2; D call uncertain. V lost 0 bases, J lost 8 bases, and 11 bases lay in between. The CDR3 sequence is 13 residues long. Germline V gives CDR1 SGHNT, CDR2 YYREEE (reference sequence). The CDR3: CASSLETGRGYTF. In DNA, the CDR3 is TGTGCCAGCAGCTTGGAAACCGGTAGGGGCTACACCTTC.

This chain uses TRBV7-3 with TRBJ2-1; D unresolved. Germline CDR1 is SGHTA and CDR2 is FQGTGA. CDR3 length: 16 residues. V lost 4 bases, J lost 7 bases, and 20 bases lay in between. This chain's CDR3 is CASSSTRTFDGNEQFF. CDR3 DNA: TGTGCCAGCAGCTCAACACGGACCTTCGACGGGAATGAGCAGTTCTTC. The entire variable domain, with the rest obtained from reference TRBV7-3 and TRBJ2-1, is as follows: GAGVSQTPSNKVTEKGKYVELRCDPISGHTALYWYRQSLGQGPEFLIYFQGTGAADDSGLPNDRFFAVRPEGSVSTLKIQRTERGDSAVYLCASSSTRTFDGNEQFFGPGTRLTVL.

This chain joins TRBV18 and TRBJ1-5; TRBD1 aligns across 7 bases. CDR3 length: 15 residues. The V gene's germline CDR1 is KGHSH and CDR2 LQKENI. The V gene end was trimmed by 5 bases and the J gene end by 5 bases; junction bases not matched to a gene: 9. The CDR3 sequence: CASSKTGRADQPQHF. DNA of the CDR3: TGTGCCAGCTCAAAGACAGGGAGGGCCGATCAGCCCCAGCATTTT. Filled out from reference TRBV18 and TRBJ1-5, the complete variable domain reads NAGVMQNPRHLVRRRGQEARLRCSPMKGHSHVYWYRQLPEEGLKFMVYLQKENIIDESGMPKERFSAEFPKEGPSILRIQQVVRGDSAAYFCASSKTGRADQPQHFGDGTRLSIL.

This clonotype has a count of ten or more. In DNA form, the CDR3 reads TGTGCCAGCGGTAGACCTGGGACAGCGAACACTGAAGCTTTCTTT. It yields the protein CASGRPGTANTEAFF. The chain links TRBV6-5 to TRBJ1-1, with 7 bases fitting TRBD1. In germline, CDR1 is MNHEY, CDR2 SVGAGI. The V and J ends lost 8 bases and 1 base, in that order; junction bases with no gene match: 10. CDR3 size: 15 residues.

The chain joins TRBV7-9 to TRBJ1-5; TRBD1 might be the D (5 bases). The CDR3 length is 12 residues. The germline V and J ends were trimmed by 7 bases and 7 bases, with 11 bases remaining between them. Germline CDR1 and CDR2: SEHNR and FQNEAQ (reference sequence). CDR3 nucleotides: TGTGCCAGCACTTGGGGCGACCAGCCCCAGCATTTT. Translation: CASTWGDQPQHF.

J is TRBJ1-2 and V is TRBV7-2; 9 bases fit TRBD1. The germline CDR1 and CDR2 sequences are SGHTA and FQGNSA. V lost 4 bases to trimming and J lost 8 bases; unmatched junction nucleotides: 11. The CDR3 is made up of 15 amino acids. The DNA of the CDR3 is TGTGCCAGCAGCTCCCGGGACAGGGCTTGGCGAGGCTACACCTTC. Protein sequence: CASSSRDRAWRGYTF.

This clonotype has just a few counts. CDR3 DNA: TGTGCCACCAGCAGACCTTTCGGGGTTAACTACGAGCAGTACTTC. Protein product: CATSRPFGVNYEQYF. V and J are TRBV15 and TRBJ2-7; possibly TRBD2 for D (5 bases). There are 15 residues in the CDR3. Germline V gives CDR1 LNHNV, CDR2 YYDKDF (reference sequence). Trimming pared 2 bases from V and 3 bases from J, leaving 14 bases between.

In its sample, this clonotype was seen many times. This chain links TRBV20-1 with TRBJ1-2, with no clear D. CDR3 length: 12 residues. Germline V gene data show CDR1 as DFQATT and CDR2 as SNEGSKA (reference sequence). V was cut by 0 bases and J by 9 bases, with 11 bases left in between. The CDR3, as DNA: TGCAGTGCTAGAGATCGGGCCCGGAGCTACACCTTC. Translated: CSARDRARSYTF.

The chain is built from TRBV7-9 and TRBJ1-1; D is unclear. The germline CDR1 and CDR2 sequences are SEHNR and FQNEAQ (reference sequence). The CDR3 covers 14 residues. V shed 1 base and J shed 4 bases, with 10 bases lying between them. The CDR3 nucleotides read TGTGCCAGCAGCTTAGGGCAGGTCAGCACTGAAGCTTTCTTT. Translating it yields CASSLGQVSTEAFF. Based on the CDR3 plus reference TRBV7-9 and TRBJ1-1, the full variable domain is DTGVSQNPRHKITKRGQNVTFRCDPISEHNRLYWYRQTLGQGPEFLTYFQNEAQLEKSRLLSDRFSAERPKGSFSTLEIQRTEQGDSAMYLCASSLGQVSTEAFFGQGTRLTVV.

Only a few counts were recorded for this clonotype. The J gene is TRBJ2-7, the V gene TRBV4-1; 9 positions agree with TRBD2. The V gene's germline CDR1 is MGHRA and CDR2 YSYEKL. The junction had 3 bases not matched to a gene; V was cut back by 4 bases and J by 2 bases. CDR3 length equals 14 residues. CDR3 nucleotide sequence: TGCGCCAGCAGCCCGCGGGAGGGCACCTACGAGCAGTACTTC. Its translation: CASSPREGTYEQYF.

This chain joins TRBV5-5 and TRBJ1-6; perhaps TRBD1 as D (6 bases). The CDR3 runs 14 residues. Germline assignment: CDR1 SGHKS and CDR2 YYEKEE (reference sequence). Trimming took off 2 bases at V and 9 bases at J, with 12 bases between the two ends. CDR3 bases: TGTGCCAGCAGCTTACAGGGTAATGCTTCACCCCTCCACTTT. Protein: CASSLQGNASPLHF. The whole variable domain, remainder taken from reference TRBV5-5 and TRBJ1-6, is DAGVTQSPTHLIKTRGQQVTLRCSPISGHKSVSWYQQVLGQGPQFIFQYYEKEERGRGNFPDRFSARQFPNYSSELNVNALLLGDSALYLCASSLQGNASPLHFGNGTRLTVT.